Presented here are 2 T cell receptor beta chains from one specimen sequenced in a study of identical twins. TCRdb ran MiXCR on the 5' RACE reads and lists one entry per CDR3 protein. The profile covers around 650,000 distinct CDR3 sequences, with 7% to 7.5% appearing a single time and around 1.6% taken by the ten largest. This sample also appeared in a second study, on yellow fever vaccine responses in identical twins.

Source material: PBMCs. These receptors were taken from a woman younger than 30 in good health.

This clonotype was detected only a few times. The chain links TRBV14 to TRBJ2-5, with unresolved D. In germline, CDR1 is SGHDN, CDR2 FVKESK. V gave up 2 bases and J gave up 5 bases, with 12 bases separating them. This CDR3 spans 14 amino acids. The CDR3 is CASSQTSRDETQYF. The CDR3 nucleotides read TGTGCCAGCAGCCAAACTTCTAGAGATGAGACCCAGTACTTC.

This clonotype has at least ten counts. The chain joins TRBV20-1 to TRBJ2-1; 13 bases are shared with TRBD2. The germline V gene has CDR1 DFQATT and CDR2 SNEGSKA (reference sequence). This CDR3 has 15 amino acids. J was trimmed by 4 bases and V by 1 base; bases with no gene match: 1. CDR3 protein: CSARGTSGSYNEQFF. Here the CDR3 DNA reads TGCAGTGCTAGAGGGACTAGCGGGAGTTACAATGAGCAGTTCTTC.